What follows are 12 T cell receptor beta chains derived from one specimen sequenced in a study of blood T cell repertoires in COVID-19 (dated by TCRdb to about 2020). Library preparation was by the immunoSEQ multiplex PCR assay. TCRdb obtained this table from immuneACCESS and retained in-frame rearrangements with V and J assigned. These tables miss some clones; where compared with another copy, unresolved V genes account for less than half of the shortfall, and the remainder is unexplained. Present in this sample are a few hundred thousand clones, more than 80% of which were seen just once. Together, the top ten hold around 2.9% of the sample. Material for sequencing was peripheral blood. The receptors originated from a woman in her 30s with active or convalescent COVID-19.

The V and J genes are TRBV7-9 and TRBJ1-2; the match to TRBD1 covers 9 bases. Trimming took 5 bases from V and 2 from J; bases not matched to a gene: 6. CDR1 and CDR2 (germline): SEHNR, FQNEAQ (reference sequence). The CDR3 sequence is 15 residues long. CDR3 nucleotide sequence: TGTGCCAGCAGCCCCGCCGGGACAGGGAACTATGGCTACACCTTC. It codes for CASSPAGTGNYGYTF.

The rearrangement links TRBV7-9 to TRBJ2-1; D is unresolved. The CDR3 spans 13 residues. V was pared by 1 base and J by 5 bases, with 6 bases between. Per germline, CDR1 SEHNR and CDR2 FQNEAQ (reference sequence). DNA for the CDR3: TGTGCCAGCAGCTTAGGCGCGGACAATGAGCAGTTCTTC. It encodes CASSLGADNEQFF.

V and J are TRBV7-8 and TRBJ2-5, with D tentatively TRBD2 (6 bases). In germline, CDR1 is SGHVS, CDR2 FQNEAQ. Trimming took 0 bases from V and 2 from J, leaving 13 bases between them. This CDR3 region has 16 residues. This CDR3 reads CASSLAGGNNQETQYF. The CDR3 DNA follows: TGTGCCAGCAGCTTAGCGGGGGGAAACAATCAAGAGACCCAGTACTTC.

This clone showed up just once. The rearrangement uses TRBV28 and TRBJ2-1; 8 bases line up with TRBD1. V lost 10 bases, J lost 5 bases, and 7 bases stayed unmatched. The CDR3 sequence is 13 residues long. The germline V gene has CDR1 MDHEN and CDR2 SYDVKM. The DNA of the CDR3 is TGTGCCACAGTTTCAGGGGGCCACAATGAGCAGTTCTTC. Amino acid sequence: CATVSGGHNEQFF.

The gene calls are TRBV18 and TRBJ1-4; D is perhaps TRBD1 (5 bases). The CDR3 sequence is 13 residues long. In germline, CDR1 is KGHSH, CDR2 LQKENI. The germline V and J ends were trimmed by 6 bases and 6 bases, with 11 bases remaining between them. In DNA form, the CDR3 reads TGTGCCAGCTCGCTGGACAACCATGAAAAACTGTTTTTT. This encodes CASSLDNHEKLFF. The entire variable domain, with the rest obtained from reference TRBV18 and TRBJ1-4, is as follows: NAGVMQNPRHLVRRRGQEARLRCSPMKGHSHVYWYRQLPEEGLKFMVYLQKENIIDESGMPKERFSAEFPKEGPSILRIQQVVRGDSAAYFCASSLDNHEKLFFGSGTQLSVL.

The chain joins TRBV9 to TRBJ1-3; D is perhaps TRBD1 (6 bases). The V end was cut by 4 bases, the J end by 0 bases, with 11 bases between. The CDR3 is 15 amino acids. CDR1 and CDR2 (germline): SGDLS, YYNGEE. The CDR3 DNA sequence: TGTGCCAGCAGCTATGGGGGCGCCTCTGGAAACACCATATATTTT. This translates into CASSYGGASGNTIYF.

V gene TRBV28 combines with J gene TRBJ1-1, with a weak D call TRBD1 (6 bases). There are 16 residues in the CDR3. From germline, CDR1 is MDHEN and CDR2 SYDVKM. V was pared by 6 bases and J by 5 bases, with 22 bases between. The CDR3: CASRLTTGTRRTEAFF. In DNA form, the CDR3 reads TGTGCCAGCAGACTGACCACAGGGACCAGGAGGACTGAAGCTTTCTTT. Full variable domain (outside the CDR3, taken from reference TRBV28 and TRBJ1-1): DVKVTQSSRYLVKRTGEKVFLECVQDMDHENMFWYRQDPGLGLRLIYFSYDVKMKEKGDIPEGYSVSREKKERFSLILESASTNQTSMYLCASRLTTGTRRTEAFFGQGTRLTVV.

The rearrangement uses TRBV24-1 and TRBJ2-2; D ambiguous. Trimming pared 5 bases from V and 4 bases from J, leaving 4 bases between. The CDR3 loop spans 12 amino acids. Germline V lookup: CDR1 KGHDR, CDR2 SFDVKD. The CDR3 protein is CATSGVTGELFF. The CDR3 DNA follows: TGTGCCACCAGTGGAGTCACCGGGGAGCTGTTTTTT.

This clone has just one count. The chain recombines TRBV4-1 with TRBJ1-5; 12 bases are shared with TRBD1. J was trimmed by 0 bases and V by 0 bases; bases with no gene match: 6. In germline, CDR1 is MGHRA, CDR2 YSYEKL. The CDR3 runs 19 residues. The CDR3 region has the DNA TGCGCCAGCAGCCAAGAGAGGGGACAGGGGGCTTATAGCAATCAGCCCCAGCATTTT. Translated: CASSQERGQGAYSNQPQHF.

This clone has a single count. The gene calls are TRBV5-6 and TRBJ2-3; 8 bases are shared with TRBD1. CDR3 length: 15 amino acids. V dropped 4 bases and J dropped 5; count of bases not matched to a gene: 9. Per the germline V gene, CDR1 is SGHDT and CDR2 is YYEEEE. The CDR3 DNA is TGTGCCAGCAGCCACGGGACAGGCCAAGGAGATACGCAGTATTTT. This gives the protein CASSHGTGQGDTQYF.

The J gene is TRBJ1-1, the V gene TRBV14, with D unclear. The germline V gene encodes CDR1 SGHDN and CDR2 FVKESK. The CDR3 runs to 13 residues. Trimming shortened V by 2 bases and J by 0 bases, and 4 bases separated the two germline ends. The CDR3 region is CASSQIMNTEAFF. CDR3 in DNA: TGTGCCAGCAGCCAAATAATGAACACTGAAGCTTTCTTT.

The chain has TRBV7-2 and TRBJ2-1, with TRBD2 matching 10 bases. Trimming removed 5 bases from V and 12 bases from J; junction bases left unmatched: 10. CDR3 length equals 14 residues. The V gene's germline CDR1 is SGHTA and CDR2 FQGNSA. The CDR3, as DNA: TGTGCCAGCAGCAATAGCGGGGGGAGGGTAAGGCAGTTCTTC. This encodes CASSNSGGRVRQFF. Together with reference TRBV7-2 and TRBJ2-1, the CDR3 gives the full variable domain: GAGVSQSPSNKVTEKGKDVELRCDPISGHTALYWYRQSLGQGLEFLIYFQGNSAPDKSGLPSDRFSAERTGGSVSTLTIQRTQQEDSAVYLCASSNSGGRVRQFFGPGTRLTVL.